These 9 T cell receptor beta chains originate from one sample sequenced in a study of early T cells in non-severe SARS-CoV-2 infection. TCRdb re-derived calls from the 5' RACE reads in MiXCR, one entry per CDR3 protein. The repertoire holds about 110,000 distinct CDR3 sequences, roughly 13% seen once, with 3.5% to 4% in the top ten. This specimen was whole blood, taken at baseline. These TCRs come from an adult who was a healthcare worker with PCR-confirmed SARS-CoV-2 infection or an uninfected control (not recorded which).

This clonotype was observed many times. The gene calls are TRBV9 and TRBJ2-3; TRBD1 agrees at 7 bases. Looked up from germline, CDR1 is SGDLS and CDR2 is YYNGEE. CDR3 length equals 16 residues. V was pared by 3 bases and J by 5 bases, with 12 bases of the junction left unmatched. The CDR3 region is CASSARGLGRRDTQYF. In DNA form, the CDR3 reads TGTGCCAGCAGCGCTAGGGGGCTCGGAAGGAGAGATACGCAGTATTTT. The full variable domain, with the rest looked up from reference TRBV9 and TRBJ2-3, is DSGVTQTPKHLITATGQRVTLRCSPRSGDLSVYWYQQSLDQGLQFLIQYYNGEERAKGNILERFSAQQFPDLHSELNLSSLELGDSALYFCASSARGLGRRDTQYFGPGTRLTVL.

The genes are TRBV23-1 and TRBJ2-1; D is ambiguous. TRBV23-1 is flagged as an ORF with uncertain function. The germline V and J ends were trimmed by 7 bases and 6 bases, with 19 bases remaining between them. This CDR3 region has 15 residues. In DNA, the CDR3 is TGCGCCAGCACCCGCGACCGACCCCCGGGCAATGAGCAGTTCTTC. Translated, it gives CASTRDRPPGNEQFF.

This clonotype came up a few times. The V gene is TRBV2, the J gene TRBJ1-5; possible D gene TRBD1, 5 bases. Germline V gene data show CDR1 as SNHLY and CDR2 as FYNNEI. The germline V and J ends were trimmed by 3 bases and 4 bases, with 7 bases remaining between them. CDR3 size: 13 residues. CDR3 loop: CASSDWGNQPQHF. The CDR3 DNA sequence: TGTGCCAGCAGTGATTGGGGGAATCAGCCCCAGCATTTT.

Written as DNA, the CDR3 is TGCAGTGCTAGGCCCTCTTACAACGAGCAGTACTTC. Translation: CSARPSYNEQYF. V gene TRBV20-1 combines with J gene TRBJ2-7, with D unclear. The CDR3 is 12 amino acids. Trimming took off 3 bases at V and 5 bases at J, with 11 bases between the two ends. The germline V gene has CDR1 DFQATT and CDR2 SNEGSKA (reference sequence).

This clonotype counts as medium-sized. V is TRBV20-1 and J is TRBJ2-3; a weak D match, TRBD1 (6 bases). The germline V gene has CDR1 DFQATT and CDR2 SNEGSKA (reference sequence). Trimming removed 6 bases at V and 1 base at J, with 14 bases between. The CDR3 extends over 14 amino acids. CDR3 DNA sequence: TGCAGTGCCTCGACAGGCAAAGGCACAGATACGCAGTATTTT. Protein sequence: CSASTGKGTDTQYF.

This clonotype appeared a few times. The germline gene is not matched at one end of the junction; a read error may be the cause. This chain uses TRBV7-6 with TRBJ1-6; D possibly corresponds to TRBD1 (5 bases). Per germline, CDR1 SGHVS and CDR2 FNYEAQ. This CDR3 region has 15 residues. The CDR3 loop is CAGSFREAENSPLHF. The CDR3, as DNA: TGTGCCGGCAGCTTCAGGGAGGCGGAGAATTCACCCCTCCACTTT.

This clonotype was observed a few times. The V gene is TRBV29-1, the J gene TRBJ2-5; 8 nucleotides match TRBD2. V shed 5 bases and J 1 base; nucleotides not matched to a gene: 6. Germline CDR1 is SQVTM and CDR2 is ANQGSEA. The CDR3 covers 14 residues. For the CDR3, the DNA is TGCAGCGTTCGAGCGGGGGCCCTCCAAGAGACCCAGTACTTC. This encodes CSVRAGALQETQYF.

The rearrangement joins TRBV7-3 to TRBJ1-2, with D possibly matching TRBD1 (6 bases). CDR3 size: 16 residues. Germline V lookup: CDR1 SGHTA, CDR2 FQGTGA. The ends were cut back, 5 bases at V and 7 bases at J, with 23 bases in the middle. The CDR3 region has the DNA TGTGCCAGCAGCACCTCCGGGACAAAAAACGCGGGTGGCTACACCTTC. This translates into CASSTSGTKNAGGYTF.

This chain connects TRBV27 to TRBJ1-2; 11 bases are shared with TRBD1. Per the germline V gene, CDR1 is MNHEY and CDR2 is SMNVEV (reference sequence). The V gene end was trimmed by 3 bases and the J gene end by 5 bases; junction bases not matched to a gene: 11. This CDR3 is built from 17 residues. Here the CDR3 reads CASSFNVGTGGRYGYTF. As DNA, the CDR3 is TGTGCCAGCAGTTTCAACGTAGGGACAGGGGGACGATATGGCTACACCTTC.